One and the same sample provided the 23 T cell receptor beta chains below, sequenced in a study of early T cells in non-severe SARS-CoV-2 infection. One entry per CDR3 protein, called by TCRdb with MiXCR from the 5' RACE reads. The sample carries approximately 58,000 distinct CDR3 sequences, approximately 12% recorded once. The sequencing here drew on whole blood, taken at baseline. Every receptor here comes from an adult who was a healthcare worker with PCR-confirmed SARS-CoV-2 infection or an uninfected control (not recorded which).

The chain employs TRBV24-1 and TRBJ2-3; D call uncertain. V lost 6 bases, J lost 4 bases, and 22 bases lay in between. The CDR3 has 17 residues. Germline lookup yields CDR1 KGHDR and CDR2 SFDVKD. The CDR3 reads CATSQTMGLTSADTQYF. The CDR3 nucleotides read TGTGCCACCAGTCAAACGATGGGTCTTACCAGCGCAGATACGCAGTATTTT.

This clonotype was counted only a few times. This may be a read error: a much more frequent sequence differs by one nucleotide. The chain links TRBV7-2 to TRBJ1-1, with 11 bases identical to TRBD1. This CDR3 is 15 amino acids long. Trimming removed 5 bases from V and 1 base from J; junction bases left unmatched: 3. CDR1 and CDR2 from the germline V gene are SGHTA and FQGNSA. CDR3 loop: CASSRTGGENTEAFF. The CDR3 DNA is TGTGCCAGCAGCCGGACAGGGGGCGAGAACACTGAAGCTTTCTTT.

This clonotype was detected ten times or more. The chain carries TRBV6-2 or TRBV6-3 and TRBJ1-3; D is possibly TRBD1 (5 bases). V dropped 7 bases and J dropped 0 bases, with 13 bases sitting between them. The CDR3 totals 15 residues. Germline V gene sequence: CDR1 MNHEY, CDR2 SVGEGT. The CDR3 nucleotides are TGTGCCAGCACATCGGGGACTGCCTCTGGAAACACCATATATTTT. It specifies CASTSGTASGNTIYF.

The chain carries TRBV6-2 or TRBV6-3 and TRBJ2-4; D may be TRBD2 (5 bases). In germline, CDR1 is MNHEY, CDR2 SVGEGT. Between the trimmed V and J ends, which lost 7 bases and 2 bases, there was a span of 9 bases. The CDR3 consists of 13 residues. The CDR3 here is CASTGLSKNIQYF. CDR3 DNA: TGTGCCAGCACCGGACTCTCCAAAAACATTCAGTACTTC.

The table lists this clonotype with many counts. The chain combines TRBV28 with TRBJ2-4, with 7 bases fitting TRBD1. This CDR3 has 11 residues. The trim removed 3 bases at V and 11 bases at J, leaving 1 base unmatched. Germline loops: CDR1 MDHEN, CDR2 SYDVKM. CDR3 sequence (DNA): TGTGCCAGCAGTTTGACAGGGTTTCAGTACTTC. Its protein product is CASSLTGFQYF.

Within the sample, this clonotype is medium-sized. CDR3 sequence: CSARDRDRGVEQYF. In DNA form, the CDR3 reads TGCAGTGCTAGAGATCGGGACAGGGGAGTCGAGCAGTACTTC. The chain has TRBV20-1 and TRBJ2-7, with TRBD1 matching over 10 bases. There are 14 residues in the CDR3. The J segment lost 6 bases and the V segment lost 0 bases, leaving 5 bases of the junction unmatched. Germline V gives CDR1 DFQATT, CDR2 SNEGSKA (reference sequence).

The table lists this clonotype with many counts. V is TRBV12-3 or TRBV12-4 and J is TRBJ2-2; no definite D call. Trimming pared 3 bases from V and 6 bases from J, leaving 5 bases between. This CDR3 spans 12 amino acids. The CDR3 sequence is CASSFYPGELFF. CDR3 nucleotide sequence: TGTGCCAGCAGTTTTTACCCCGGGGAGCTGTTTTTT.

This clonotype was counted a few times. The chain employs TRBV19 and TRBJ1-1; tentatively, D is TRBD1 (5 bases). V dropped 2 bases and J dropped 1 base, with 11 bases sitting between them. Germline CDR1 reads LNHDA; CDR2 reads SQIVND (reference sequence). The CDR3 has 15 residues. The CDR3 DNA is TGTGCCAGTAGTATAATAGGGGATGGGAACACTGAAGCTTTCTTT. Its translation is CASSIIGDGNTEAFF.

This clonotype was recorded a few times. The chain is built from TRBV12-3 or TRBV12-4 and TRBJ1-2; D gene uncertain. Trimming cost V 8 bases and J 8 bases, with 15 bases left between them. The CDR3 totals 12 residues. DNA for the CDR3: TGTGCCAGCTGCAAGGTCCCGAGCGGCTACACCTTC. Amino acid sequence: CASCKVPSGYTF.

The V call is TRBV7-6, the J call TRBJ2-5; either TRBD1 or TRBD2 may supply D (5 bases each). The CDR3 has 18 amino acids. The V gene's germline CDR1 is SGHVS and CDR2 FNYEAQ. V lost 3 bases and J 0 bases, leaving 20 bases between the germline ends. The CDR3 protein is CASSFGGMRGAYQETQYF. In nucleotides, the CDR3 is TGTGCCAGCAGCTTTGGGGGTATGAGGGGCGCCTACCAAGAGACCCAGTACTTC.

This clonotype came up a few times. This rearrangement joins TRBV7-8 to TRBJ2-4, with TRBD2 as a possible D gene (6 bases). Germline-derived CDR1 and CDR2 are SGHVS and FQNEAQ. The CDR3 has 14 amino acids. V lost 7 bases to trimming and J lost 1 base, with 11 bases between them. The CDR3 reads CASTPAGAKNIQYF. Here the CDR3 DNA reads TGTGCCAGCACCCCGGCGGGGGCCAAAAACATTCAGTACTTC. Filled out from reference TRBV7-8 and TRBJ2-4, the complete variable domain reads GAGVSQSPRYKVAKRGQDVALRCDPISGHVSLFWYQQALGQGPEFLTYFQNEAQLDKSGLPSDRFFAERPEGSVSTLKIQRTQQEDSAVYLCASTPAGAKNIQYFGAGTRLSVL.

This clonotype showed up just a few times. V is TRBV6-6 and J is TRBJ1-3, with unresolved D. The CDR3 loop spans 12 amino acids. Germline lookup yields CDR1 MNHNY and CDR2 SVGAGI (reference sequence). The V and J ends lost 4 bases and 9 bases respectively, with 10 bases between them. CDR3: CASSLGGGTIYF. CDR3 nucleotides: TGTGCCAGCAGTTTGGGAGGAGGCACCATATATTTT.

This clonotype showed up just a few times. This rearrangement joins TRBV11-2 to TRBJ2-7, with TRBD1 as a possible D gene (5 bases). Germline V gene sequence: CDR1 SGHAT, CDR2 FQNNGV. The CDR3 length is 14 residues. V gave up 5 bases and J gave up 2 bases, with 13 bases separating them. The CDR3 reads CASSARTQAYEQYF. The CDR3 DNA follows: TGTGCCAGCAGCGCTCGGACACAAGCCTACGAGCAGTACTTC.

This clonotype was seen more than once but under ten times. V and J are TRBV6-2 or TRBV6-3 and TRBJ1-6; D ambiguous. The V and J ends lost 6 bases and 8 bases respectively, with 23 bases between them. Germline CDR1 is MNHEY and CDR2 is SVGEGT. The CDR3 length is 17 residues. CDR3 nucleotide sequence: TGTGCCAGCAGCCCTCGACTGTTTACGCCCCGGGATTCACCCCTCCACTTT. Residues: CASSPRLFTPRDSPLHF.

This chain links TRBV12-3 or TRBV12-4 with TRBJ1-1; D perhaps matches TRBD1 (5 bases). The CDR3 totals 14 residues. Trimming removed 4 bases from V and 5 bases from J, with 14 bases in between. Here the CDR3 reads CASSSRRGRTEAFF. CDR3 coding DNA: TGTGCCAGCAGTTCCCGGAGGGGTAGGACTGAAGCTTTCTTT.

The sample holds a few counts of this clonotype. V usage is TRBV18 and J usage is TRBJ2-7; D unclear. Per germline, CDR1 KGHSH and CDR2 LQKENI. This CDR3 has 14 residues. V was trimmed by 3 bases and J by 1 base, leaving 10 bases between them. This chain's CDR3 is CASSPGGTSYEQYF. The CDR3 nucleotides read TGTGCCAGCTCACCGGGCGGCACTTCCTACGAGCAGTACTTC.

V usage is TRBV19 and J usage is TRBJ2-7; 10 bases are shared with TRBD1. V lost 8 bases to trimming and J lost 4 bases; unmatched junction nucleotides: 8. The CDR3 spans 14 residues. Germline V gene data show CDR1 as LNHDA and CDR2 as SQIVND (reference sequence). CDR3 bases: TGTGCCAGTCGACCCACGGGACAGGGGTACGAGCAGTACTTC. Protein product: CASRPTGQGYEQYF.

The chain employs TRBV28 and TRBJ2-3; D uncertain. Germline V CDR1 and CDR2: MDHEN, SYDVKM. V lost 3 bases to trimming and J lost 0 bases, with 10 bases between them. This CDR3 is 15 amino acids long. DNA for the CDR3: TGTGCCAGCAGTTTGGGCGGACCTAGCACAGATACGCAGTATTTT. As protein: CASSLGGPSTDTQYF.

A few counts support this clonotype. The chain has TRBV4-2 and TRBJ1-1; D unresolved. This CDR3 has 12 amino acids. From germline, CDR1 is LGHNA and CDR2 YNFKEQ. V lost 3 bases, J lost 4 bases, and 6 bases lay in between. The CDR3 coding sequence is TGTGCCAGCAGCCATGAAACCACTGAAGCTTTCTTT. Its translation: CASSHETTEAFF.

In its sample, this clonotype ranks as medium-sized. The rearrangement links TRBV20-1 to TRBJ2-1, with D possibly TRBD2 on 5 matching bases. The CDR3 contains 16 residues. The germline CDR1 and CDR2 sequences are DFQATT and SNEGSKA (reference sequence). Between the trimmed V and J ends, which lost 5 bases and 3 bases, there was a span of 20 bases. The CDR3 is CSAPTQRPNFYNEQFF. DNA for the CDR3: TGCAGTGCTCCCACCCAGCGGCCAAACTTCTACAATGAGCAGTTCTTC.

The rearrangement links TRBV4-2 to TRBJ2-5; no reliable D call. The germline V gene has CDR1 LGHNA and CDR2 YNFKEQ. Between the trimmed V and J ends, which lost 3 bases and 5 bases, there was a span of 7 bases. This CDR3 is built from 12 residues. The CDR3 DNA follows: TGTGCCAGCAGCCAGGGTGGCGAGACCCAGTACTTC. Translation gives CASSQGGETQYF.

The J gene is TRBJ2-1, the V gene TRBV5-4; D unresolved. V was shortened by 2 bases and J by 7 bases, with 10 bases between the two germline ends. Germline V gene data show CDR1 as SGHNT and CDR2 as YYREEE (reference sequence). This CDR3 has 13 amino acids. The DNA for the CDR3 is TGTGCCAGCAGCTTTTTTGTGGAAAATGAGCAGTTCTTC. It is translated as CASSFFVENEQFF.

The rearrangement links TRBV11-2 to TRBJ2-1, with TRBD2 matching 9 bases. Germline V lookup: CDR1 SGHAT, CDR2 FQNNGV. The CDR3 totals 14 residues. V lost 8 bases and J lost 2; bases outside the gene matches: 4. This CDR3 reads CASGASGTYNEQFF. The CDR3 DNA reads as TGTGCCAGCGGGGCTAGCGGGACCTACAATGAGCAGTTCTTC.